The clone carrying this T cell receptor beta chain was found a few times. What it binds is unknown. Germline values: CDR1 MNHNY, CDR2 SVGAGI (reference sequence). This CDR3 comprises 14 residues. V dropped 8 bases and J dropped 6; count of bases not matched to a gene: 11. The authors reverse transcribed all of the isolated RNA, so sequencing captured expressed TCRB transcripts. TCRdb keeps only in-frame clones here, not all; method: immunoSEQ multiplex PCR. Of 130,000 or so clones listed, 9% are singletons. The sample belongs to a study of beta chain features in type 1 diabetes. Whole-study context: Examination of sorted cells across all samples involved around 100,000,000 cells.

Regarding the study as a whole: The study found moderately but significantly shorter TCRB CDR3s in all four CD4+ subsets of Type 1 diabetes patients.

This sequence originates from a man younger than 40 with type 1 diabetes. This rearrangement joins TRBV6-6 to TRBJ1-1; 8 bases map to TRBD1. Sequenced input: central memory CD4+ T cells from blood. CDR3 bases: TGTGCCAGCCGCGACGACAGGGGTCGGGCTGAAGCTTTCTTT. Its protein product is CASRDDRGRAEAFF.